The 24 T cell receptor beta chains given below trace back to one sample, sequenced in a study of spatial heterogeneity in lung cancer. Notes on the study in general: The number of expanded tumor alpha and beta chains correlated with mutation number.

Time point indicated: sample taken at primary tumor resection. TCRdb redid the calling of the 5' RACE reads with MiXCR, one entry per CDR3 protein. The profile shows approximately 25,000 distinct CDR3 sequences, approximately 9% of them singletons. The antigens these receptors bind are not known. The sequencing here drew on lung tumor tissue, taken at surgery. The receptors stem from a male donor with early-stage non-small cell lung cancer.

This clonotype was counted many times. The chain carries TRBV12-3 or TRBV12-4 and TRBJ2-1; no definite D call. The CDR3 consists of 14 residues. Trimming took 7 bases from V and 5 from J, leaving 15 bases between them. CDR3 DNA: TGTGCCAGCATTTTGTCAGCCCTGAACAATGAGCAGTTCTTC. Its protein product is CASILSALNNEQFF.

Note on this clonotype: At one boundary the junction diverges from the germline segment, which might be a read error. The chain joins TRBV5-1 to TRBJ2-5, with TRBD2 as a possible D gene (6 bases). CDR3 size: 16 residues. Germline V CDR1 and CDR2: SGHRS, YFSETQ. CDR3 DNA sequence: TGCGCCAGGAGCTTGGCGGGGCGAAGAGGCCAAGAGACCCAGTACTTC. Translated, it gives CARSLAGRRGQETQYF.

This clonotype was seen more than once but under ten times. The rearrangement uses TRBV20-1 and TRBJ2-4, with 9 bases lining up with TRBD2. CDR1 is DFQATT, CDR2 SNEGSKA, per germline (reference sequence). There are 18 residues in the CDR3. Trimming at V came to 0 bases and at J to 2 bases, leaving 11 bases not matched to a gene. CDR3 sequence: CSARDLGGSGRSKNIQYF. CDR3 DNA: TGCAGTGCTAGAGATCTCGGCGGGAGCGGGAGGTCCAAAAACATTCAGTACTTC.

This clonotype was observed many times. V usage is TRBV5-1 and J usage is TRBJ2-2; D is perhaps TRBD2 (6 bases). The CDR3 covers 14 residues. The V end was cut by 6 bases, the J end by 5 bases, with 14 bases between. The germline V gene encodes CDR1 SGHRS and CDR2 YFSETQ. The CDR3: CASTVRGGTGELFF. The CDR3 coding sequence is TGCGCCAGCACCGTCCGGGGAGGAACCGGGGAGCTGTTTTTT.

The CDR3 region is CASSLGADREAFF. CDR3 DNA: TGTGCCAGCAGCTTGGGGGCCGACAGGGAAGCTTTCTTT. The chain joins TRBV7-2 to TRBJ1-1; D may be TRBD1 (6 bases). CDR1 is SGHTA, CDR2 FQGNSA, per germline. The germline V and J ends were trimmed by 3 bases and 8 bases, with 13 bases remaining between them. The CDR3 contains 13 residues.

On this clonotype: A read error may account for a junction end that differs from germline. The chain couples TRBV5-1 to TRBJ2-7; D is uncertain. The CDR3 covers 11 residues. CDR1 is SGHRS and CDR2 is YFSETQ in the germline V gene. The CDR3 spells CASRNSDEQYF. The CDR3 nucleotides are TGCGCCAGCAGAAACTCCGACGAGCAGTACTTC.

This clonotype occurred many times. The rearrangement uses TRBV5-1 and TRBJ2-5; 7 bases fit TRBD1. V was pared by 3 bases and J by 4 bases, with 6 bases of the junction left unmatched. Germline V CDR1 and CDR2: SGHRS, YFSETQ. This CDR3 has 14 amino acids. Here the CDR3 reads CASSSLGQAETQYF. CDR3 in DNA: TGCGCCAGCAGCTCTCTCGGACAGGCAGAGACCCAGTACTTC.

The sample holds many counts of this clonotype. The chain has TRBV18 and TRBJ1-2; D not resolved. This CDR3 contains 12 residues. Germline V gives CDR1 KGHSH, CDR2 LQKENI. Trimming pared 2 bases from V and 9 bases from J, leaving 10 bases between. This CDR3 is CASSPKLRSYTF. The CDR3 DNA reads TGTGCCAGCTCACCAAAACTCCGGAGCTACACCTTC.

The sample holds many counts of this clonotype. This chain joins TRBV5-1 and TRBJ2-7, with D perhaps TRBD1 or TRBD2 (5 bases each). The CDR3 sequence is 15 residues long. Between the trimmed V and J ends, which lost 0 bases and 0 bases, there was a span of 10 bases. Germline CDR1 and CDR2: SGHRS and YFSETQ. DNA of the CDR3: TGCGCCAGCAGCTTGGTTGAGGGGAGCTCCTACGAGCAGTACTTC. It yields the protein CASSLVEGSSYEQYF.

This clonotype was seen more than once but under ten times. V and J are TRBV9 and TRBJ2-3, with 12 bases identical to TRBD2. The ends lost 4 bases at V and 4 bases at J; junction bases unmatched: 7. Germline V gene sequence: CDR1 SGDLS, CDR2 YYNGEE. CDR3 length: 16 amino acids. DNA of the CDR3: TGTGCCAGCAGCACCCGGACTAGCGGGAAGCCAGATACGCAGTATTTT. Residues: CASSTRTSGKPDTQYF.

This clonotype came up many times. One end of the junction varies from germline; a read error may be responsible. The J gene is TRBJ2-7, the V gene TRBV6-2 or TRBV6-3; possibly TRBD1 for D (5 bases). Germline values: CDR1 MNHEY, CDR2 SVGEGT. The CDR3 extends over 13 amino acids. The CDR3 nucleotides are TGTGCCAGCAGTTACGACAGCCCCTACGGGCAGTACTTC. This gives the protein CASSYDSPYGQYF.

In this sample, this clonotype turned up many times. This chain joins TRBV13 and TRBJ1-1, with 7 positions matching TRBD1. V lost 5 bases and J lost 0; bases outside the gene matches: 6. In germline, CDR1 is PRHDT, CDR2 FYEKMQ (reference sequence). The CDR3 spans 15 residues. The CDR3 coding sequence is TGTGCCAGCAGCCCCAGACAGGGTATGAACACTGAAGCTTTCTTT. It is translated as CASSPRQGMNTEAFF.

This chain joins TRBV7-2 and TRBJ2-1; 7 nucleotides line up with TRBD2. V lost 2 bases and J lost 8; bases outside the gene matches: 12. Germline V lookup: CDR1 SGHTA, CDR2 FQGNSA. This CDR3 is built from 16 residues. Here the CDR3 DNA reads TGTGCCAGCAGCTTAAAGGGCGGGAGTAATCCCCATGAGCAGTTCTTC. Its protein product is CASSLKGGSNPHEQFF.

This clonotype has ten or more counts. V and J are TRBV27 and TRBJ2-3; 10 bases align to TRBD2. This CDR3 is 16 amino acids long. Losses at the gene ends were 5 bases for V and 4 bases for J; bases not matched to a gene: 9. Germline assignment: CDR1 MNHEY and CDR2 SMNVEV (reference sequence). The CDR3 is CASSPLAGAGADTQYF. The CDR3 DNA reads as TGTGCCAGCAGTCCTCTAGCGGGAGCCGGGGCAGATACGCAGTATTTT.

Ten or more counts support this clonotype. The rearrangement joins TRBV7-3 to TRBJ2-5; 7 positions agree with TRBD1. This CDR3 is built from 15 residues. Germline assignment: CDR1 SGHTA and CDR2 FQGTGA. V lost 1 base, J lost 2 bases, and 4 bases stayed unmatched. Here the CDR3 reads CASSLMGQFQETQYF. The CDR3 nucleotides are TGTGCCAGCAGCTTAATGGGACAGTTTCAAGAGACCCAGTACTTC.

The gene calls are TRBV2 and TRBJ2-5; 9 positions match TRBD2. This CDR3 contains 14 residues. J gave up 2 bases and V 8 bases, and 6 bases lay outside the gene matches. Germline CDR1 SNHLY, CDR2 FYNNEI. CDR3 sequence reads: CASVVAGVQETQYF. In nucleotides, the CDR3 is TGTGCCAGCGTGGTAGCGGGGGTACAAGAGACCCAGTACTTC. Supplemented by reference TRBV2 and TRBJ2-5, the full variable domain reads EPEVTQTPSHQVTQMGQEVILRCVPISNHLYFYWYRQILGQKVEFLVSFYNNEISEKSEIFDDQFSVERPDGSNFTLKIRSTKLEDSAMYFCASVVAGVQETQYFGPGTRLLVL.

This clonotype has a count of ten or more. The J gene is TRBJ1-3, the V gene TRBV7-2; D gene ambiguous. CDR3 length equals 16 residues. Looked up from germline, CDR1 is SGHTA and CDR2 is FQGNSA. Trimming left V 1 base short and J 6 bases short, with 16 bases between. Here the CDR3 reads CASSLESARRANTIYF. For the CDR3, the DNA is TGTGCCAGCAGCTTAGAATCTGCCCGGAGGGCAAACACCATATATTTT. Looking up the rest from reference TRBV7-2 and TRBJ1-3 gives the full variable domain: GAGVSQSPSNKVTEKGKDVELRCDPISGHTALYWYRQSLGQGLEFLIYFQGNSAPDKSGLPSDRFSAERTGGSVSTLTIQRTQQEDSAVYLCASSLESARRANTIYFGEGSWLTVV.

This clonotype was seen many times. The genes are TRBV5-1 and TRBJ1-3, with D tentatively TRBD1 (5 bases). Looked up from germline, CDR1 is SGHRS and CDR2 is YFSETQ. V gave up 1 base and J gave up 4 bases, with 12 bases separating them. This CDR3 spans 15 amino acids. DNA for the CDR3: TGCGCCAGCAGCTTGACAGGATCCCCAGGAAACACCATATATTTT. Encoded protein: CASSLTGSPGNTIYF.

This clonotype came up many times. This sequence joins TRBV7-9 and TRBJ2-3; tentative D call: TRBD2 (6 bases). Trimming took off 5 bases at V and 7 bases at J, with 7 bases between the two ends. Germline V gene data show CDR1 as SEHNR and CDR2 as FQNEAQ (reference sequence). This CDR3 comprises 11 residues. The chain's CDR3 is CASSREYTQYF. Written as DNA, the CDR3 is TGTGCCAGCAGCCGGGAGTATACGCAGTATTTT.

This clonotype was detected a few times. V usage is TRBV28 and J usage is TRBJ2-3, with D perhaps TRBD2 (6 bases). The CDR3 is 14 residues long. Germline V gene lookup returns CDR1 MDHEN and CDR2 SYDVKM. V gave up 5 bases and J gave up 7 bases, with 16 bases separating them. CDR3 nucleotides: TGTGCCAGCAGTCCTACCGGCGCGGGGAATACGCAGTATTTT. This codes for CASSPTGAGNTQYF. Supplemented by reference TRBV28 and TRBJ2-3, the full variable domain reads DVKVTQSSRYLVKRTGEKVFLECVQDMDHENMFWYRQDPGLGLRLIYFSYDVKMKEKGDIPEGYSVSREKKERFSLILESASTNQTSMYLCASSPTGAGNTQYFGPGTRLTVL.

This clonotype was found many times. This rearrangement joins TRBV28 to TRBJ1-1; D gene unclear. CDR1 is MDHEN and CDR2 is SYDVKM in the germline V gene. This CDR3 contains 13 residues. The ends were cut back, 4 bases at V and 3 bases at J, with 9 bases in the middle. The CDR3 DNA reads TGTGCCAGCAGTTGGGCAGAGGACACTGAAGCTTTCTTT. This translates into CASSWAEDTEAFF.

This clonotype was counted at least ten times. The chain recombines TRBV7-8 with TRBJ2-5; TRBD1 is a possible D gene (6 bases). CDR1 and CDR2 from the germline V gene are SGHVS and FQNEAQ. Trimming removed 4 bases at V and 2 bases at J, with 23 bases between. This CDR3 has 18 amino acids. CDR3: CASSYSTRGGAAQETQYF. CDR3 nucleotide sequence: TGTGCCAGCAGCTACTCAACGCGAGGGGGAGCCGCTCAAGAGACCCAGTACTTC.

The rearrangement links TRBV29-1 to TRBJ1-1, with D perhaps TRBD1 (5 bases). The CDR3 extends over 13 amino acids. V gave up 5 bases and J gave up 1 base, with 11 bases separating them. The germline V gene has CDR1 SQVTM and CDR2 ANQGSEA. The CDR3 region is CSVLFTGNTEAFF. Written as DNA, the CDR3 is TGCAGCGTTCTGTTTACAGGGAACACTGAAGCTTTCTTT.

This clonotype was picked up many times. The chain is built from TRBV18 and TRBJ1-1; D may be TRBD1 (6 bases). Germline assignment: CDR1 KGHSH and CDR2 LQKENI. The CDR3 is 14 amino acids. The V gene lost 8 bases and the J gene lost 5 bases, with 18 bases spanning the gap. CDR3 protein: CASLQRGASTEAFF. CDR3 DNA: TGTGCCAGCCTCCAAAGGGGGGCGTCGACTGAAGCTTTCTTT.